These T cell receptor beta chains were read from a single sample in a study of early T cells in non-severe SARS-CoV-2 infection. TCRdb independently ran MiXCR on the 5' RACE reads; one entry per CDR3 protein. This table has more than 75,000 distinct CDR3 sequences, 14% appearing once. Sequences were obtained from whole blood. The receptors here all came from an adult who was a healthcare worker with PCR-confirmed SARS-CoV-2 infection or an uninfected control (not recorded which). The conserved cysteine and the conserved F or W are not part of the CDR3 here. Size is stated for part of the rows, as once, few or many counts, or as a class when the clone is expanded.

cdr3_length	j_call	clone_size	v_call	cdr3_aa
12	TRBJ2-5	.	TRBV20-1	SAVETKGEETQY
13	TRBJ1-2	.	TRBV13	ASSPRDRGDYGYT
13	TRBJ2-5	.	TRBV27	ASSFKQGLQETQY
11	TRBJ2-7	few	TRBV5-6	ASIERGSYEQY
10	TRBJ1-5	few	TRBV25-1	ASSDSYQPQH
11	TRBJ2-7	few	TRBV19	ASSIRQGTEQY
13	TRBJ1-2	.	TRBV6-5	ASSYSMWGSSGYT
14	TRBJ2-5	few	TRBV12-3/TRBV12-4	ASSSRLAGGEETQY
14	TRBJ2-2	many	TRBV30	AWSESARDLHGELF
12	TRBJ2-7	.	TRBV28	ASSLFATYHEQY
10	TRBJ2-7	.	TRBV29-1	SVRTVSYEQY
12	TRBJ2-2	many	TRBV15	ATSRVPRTGELF
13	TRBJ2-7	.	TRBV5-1	ASSVTGTGTYEQY
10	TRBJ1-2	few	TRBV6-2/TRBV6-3	ASSRESGGYT
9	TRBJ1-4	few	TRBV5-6	ASSRHGQLF
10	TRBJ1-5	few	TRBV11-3	ASSSGHGPQH
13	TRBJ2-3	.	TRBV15	ATSRVRGQADTQY
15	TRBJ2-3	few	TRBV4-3	ASSQEVAQSPSDTQY
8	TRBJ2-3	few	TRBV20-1	SARDNREY
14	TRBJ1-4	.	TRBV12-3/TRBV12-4	ASTRDSRATNEKLF
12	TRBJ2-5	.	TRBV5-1	ASSRTDRQETQY
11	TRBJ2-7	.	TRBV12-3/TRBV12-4	ASSWRGSYEQY
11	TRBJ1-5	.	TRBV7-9	ASSLGTSQPQH
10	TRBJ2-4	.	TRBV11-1	ASSPNRDIQY
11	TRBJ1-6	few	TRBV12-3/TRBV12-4	ASSLNRDSPLH
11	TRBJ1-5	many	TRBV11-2	ASSLGGVQPQH
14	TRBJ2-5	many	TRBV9	ASSAAGNYLQETQY
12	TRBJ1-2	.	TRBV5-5	ASSPLTRSYGYT
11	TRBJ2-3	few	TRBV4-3	ASPGGPADTQY
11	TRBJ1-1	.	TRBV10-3	AISESRWTEAF
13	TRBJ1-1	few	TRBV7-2	ASSLGTAWNTEAF
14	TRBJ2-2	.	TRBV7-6	ASSFFRAGHTGELF
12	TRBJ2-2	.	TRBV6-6	ASDWDSRTGELF
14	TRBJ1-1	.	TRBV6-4	ASSQNPAAQNTEAF
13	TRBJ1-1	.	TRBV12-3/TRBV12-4	ASSLGPQGSTEAF
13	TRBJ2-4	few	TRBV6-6	ASSLDRAAKNIQY
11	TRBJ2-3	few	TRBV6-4	ASSDAASGEQY
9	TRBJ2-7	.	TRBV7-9	ASSLEQGAV
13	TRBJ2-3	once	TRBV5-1	ASQIDRGRADTQY
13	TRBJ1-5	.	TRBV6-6	ASRQTGDSNQPQH
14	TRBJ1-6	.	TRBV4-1	ASSLGLLYYNSPLH
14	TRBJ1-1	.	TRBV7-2	ASSRNLRSGVTEAF
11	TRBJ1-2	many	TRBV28	ASSFEGNYGYT
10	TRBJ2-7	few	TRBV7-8	ASRPTTKEQY
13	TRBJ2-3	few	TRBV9	ASSVGPGETDTQY
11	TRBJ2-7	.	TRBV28	ASSELDGVEQY
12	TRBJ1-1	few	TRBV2	ASRVQGGGTEAF
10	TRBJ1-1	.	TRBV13	ASSLGSPEAF
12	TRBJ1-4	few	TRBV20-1	SALPNRSNEKLF
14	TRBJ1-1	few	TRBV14	ASSQVLGFGNTEAF
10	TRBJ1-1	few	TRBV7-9	ASSSTRAEAF
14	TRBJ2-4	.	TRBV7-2	ASSSGSSPIGDIQY
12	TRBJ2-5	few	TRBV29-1	SVSGGGGWETQY
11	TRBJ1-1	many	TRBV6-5	ASWKVFDTEAF